This passage covers 2 T cell receptor beta chains from one sample sequenced in a study of shared clonotypes between healthy human individuals (dated by TCRdb to the early 2020s). The receptor library was made with the immunoSEQ multiplex PCR assay. Here the immuneACCESS table is served through TCRdb, limited to in-frame sequences with V and J called. Missing clones are a known gap in these copies; in checked studies unresolved V genes cover under half, and the rest lacks a known reason. The table for this sample lists over a million clones; 78% of them were counted only once. In total, the top ten clones hold about 0.52% of the sample. The sequenced sample consisted of memory CD4+ T cells from PBMCs. Read against the paper, the sample's cell subset or site label means: CD45RA-negative fraction. These receptors all come from a man younger than 30 in good health. Some clones in this sample may be carry-over from other donors' samples.

The CDR3 sequence: CASSRGSGETQYF. The CDR3 coding sequence is TGTGCCAGCAGCCGGGGTAGCGGGGAGACCCAGTACTTC. This sequence joins TRBV4-2 and TRBJ2-5; TRBD2 aligns across 7 bases. Trimming at V came to 4 bases and at J to 5 bases, leaving 4 bases not matched to a gene. Germline assignment: CDR1 LGHNA and CDR2 YNFKEQ. There are 13 residues in the CDR3.

This sequence joins TRBV7-7 and TRBJ2-1, with TRBD2 as a possible D gene (5 bases). V shed 1 base and J shed 10 bases, with 11 bases lying between them. CDR3 size: 13 residues. Germline CDR1 is SSHAT and CDR2 is FNYEAQ (reference sequence). CDR3: CASSLDFTGEQFF. The CDR3 DNA reads as TGTGCCAGCAGCTTAGATTTTACGGGAGAGCAGTTCTTC.